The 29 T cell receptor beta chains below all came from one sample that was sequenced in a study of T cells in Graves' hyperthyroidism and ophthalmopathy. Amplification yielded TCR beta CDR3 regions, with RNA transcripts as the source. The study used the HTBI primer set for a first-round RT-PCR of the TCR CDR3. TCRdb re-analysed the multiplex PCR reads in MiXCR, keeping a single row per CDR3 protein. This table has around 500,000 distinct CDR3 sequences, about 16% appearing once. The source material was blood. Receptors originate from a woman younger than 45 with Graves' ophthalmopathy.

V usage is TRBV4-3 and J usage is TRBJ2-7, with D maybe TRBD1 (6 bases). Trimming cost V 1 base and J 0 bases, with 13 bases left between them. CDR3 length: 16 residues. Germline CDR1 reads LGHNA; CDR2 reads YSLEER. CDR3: CASSQAWTASSYEQYF. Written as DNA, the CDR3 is TGCGCCAGCAGCCAAGCTTGGACAGCGAGCTCCTACGAGCAGTACTTC.

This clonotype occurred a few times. Written as DNA, the CDR3 is TGTGCCAGCAGTTCGATGCGGGAGGGCCTGTACGAGCAGTACTTC. Translation: CASSSMREGLYEQYF. The V gene is TRBV12-3 or TRBV12-4, the J gene TRBJ2-7; 9 bases agree with TRBD2. The CDR3 totals 15 residues. J lost 4 bases, V lost 4 bases, and 8 bases had no gene match.

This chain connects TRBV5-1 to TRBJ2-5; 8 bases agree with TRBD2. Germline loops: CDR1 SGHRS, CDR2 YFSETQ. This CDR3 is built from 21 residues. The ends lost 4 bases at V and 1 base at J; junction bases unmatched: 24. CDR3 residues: CASSQEFPPADVAGTQETQYF. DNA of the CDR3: TGCGCCAGCAGCCAAGAATTCCCCCCCGCGGATGTAGCGGGGACCCAAGAGACCCAGTACTTC.

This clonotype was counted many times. CDR3 nucleotide sequence: TGTGCCAGCAGCTTGTCCGGACTGGAGGGCGAGCAGTACTTC. Its translation is CASSLSGLEGEQYF. The chain uses TRBV5-5 and TRBJ2-7, with a tentative D call TRBD2 (6 bases). This CDR3 comprises 14 residues. Germline CDR1 is SGHKS and CDR2 is YYEKEE (reference sequence). Trimming pared 1 base from V and 6 bases from J, leaving 14 bases between.

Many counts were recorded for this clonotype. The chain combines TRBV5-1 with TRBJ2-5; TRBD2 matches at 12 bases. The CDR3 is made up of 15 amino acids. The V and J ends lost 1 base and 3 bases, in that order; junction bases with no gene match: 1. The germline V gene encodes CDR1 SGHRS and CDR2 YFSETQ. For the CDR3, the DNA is TGCGCCAGCAGCTTGCCTAGCGGGAGGGAAGAGACCCAGTACTTC. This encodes CASSLPSGREETQYF.

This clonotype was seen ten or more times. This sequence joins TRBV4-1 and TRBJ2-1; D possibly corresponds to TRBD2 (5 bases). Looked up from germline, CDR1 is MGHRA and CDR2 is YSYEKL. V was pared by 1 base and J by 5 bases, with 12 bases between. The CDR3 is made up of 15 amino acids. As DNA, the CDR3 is TGCGCCAGCAGCCAAGCCGAGCTAGCTAACAATGAGCAGTTCTTC. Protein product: CASSQAELANNEQFF.

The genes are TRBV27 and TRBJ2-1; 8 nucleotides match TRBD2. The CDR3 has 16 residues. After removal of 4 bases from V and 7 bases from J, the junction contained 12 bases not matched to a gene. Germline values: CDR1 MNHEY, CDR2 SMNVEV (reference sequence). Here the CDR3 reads CASSWGVSGRSNEQFF. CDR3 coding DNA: TGTGCCAGCAGTTGGGGGGTGAGCGGGAGATCGAATGAGCAGTTCTTC.

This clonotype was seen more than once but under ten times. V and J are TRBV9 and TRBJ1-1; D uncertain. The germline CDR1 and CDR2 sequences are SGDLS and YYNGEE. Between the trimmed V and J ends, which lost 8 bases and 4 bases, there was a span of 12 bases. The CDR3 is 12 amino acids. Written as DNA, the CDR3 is TGTGCCAGACTTCGGAGCGGCACTGAAGCTTTCTTT. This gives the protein CARLRSGTEAFF.

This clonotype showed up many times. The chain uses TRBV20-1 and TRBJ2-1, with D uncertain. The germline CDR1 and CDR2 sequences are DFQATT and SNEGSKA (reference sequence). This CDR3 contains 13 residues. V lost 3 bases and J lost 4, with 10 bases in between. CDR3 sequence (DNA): TGCAGTGCTAGGGTCGGAACTTACAATGAGCAGTTCTTC. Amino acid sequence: CSARVGTYNEQFF.

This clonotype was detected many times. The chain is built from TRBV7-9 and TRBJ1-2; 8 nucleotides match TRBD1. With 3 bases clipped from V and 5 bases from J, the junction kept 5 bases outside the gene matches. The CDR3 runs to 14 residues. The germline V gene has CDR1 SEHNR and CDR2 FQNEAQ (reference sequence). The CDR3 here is CASSLDRVSYGYTF. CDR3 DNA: TGTGCCAGCAGCTTGGACAGGGTTTCGTATGGCTACACCTTC.

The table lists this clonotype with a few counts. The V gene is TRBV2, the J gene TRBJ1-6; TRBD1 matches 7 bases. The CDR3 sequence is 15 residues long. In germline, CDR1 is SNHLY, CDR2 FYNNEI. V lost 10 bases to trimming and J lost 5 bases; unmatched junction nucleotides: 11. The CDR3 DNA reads TGTGCCATCGGAGTCGAGGGGGCACATAATTCACCCCTCCACTTT. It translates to CAIGVEGAHNSPLHF.

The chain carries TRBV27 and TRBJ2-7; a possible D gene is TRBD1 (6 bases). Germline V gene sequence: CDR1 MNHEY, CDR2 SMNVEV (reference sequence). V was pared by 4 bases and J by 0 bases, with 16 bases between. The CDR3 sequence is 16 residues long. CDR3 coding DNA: TGTGCCAGCAGTTCCTTGTTTACAGGGAGCTCCTACGAGCAGTACTTC. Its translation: CASSSLFTGSSYEQYF.

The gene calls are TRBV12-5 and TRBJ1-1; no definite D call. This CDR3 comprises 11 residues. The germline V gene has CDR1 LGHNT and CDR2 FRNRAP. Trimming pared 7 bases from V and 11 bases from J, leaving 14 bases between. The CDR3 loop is CASAIRQWAFF. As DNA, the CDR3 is TGTGCTAGTGCCATACGACAATGGGCTTTCTTT.

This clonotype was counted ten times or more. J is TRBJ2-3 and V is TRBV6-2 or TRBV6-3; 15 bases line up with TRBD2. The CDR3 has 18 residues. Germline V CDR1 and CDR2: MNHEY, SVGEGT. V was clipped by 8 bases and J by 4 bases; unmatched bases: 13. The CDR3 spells CASVRPGTSGRKSDTQYF. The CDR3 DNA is TGTGCCAGCGTACGCCCAGGGACTAGCGGGAGGAAGTCAGATACGCAGTATTTT.

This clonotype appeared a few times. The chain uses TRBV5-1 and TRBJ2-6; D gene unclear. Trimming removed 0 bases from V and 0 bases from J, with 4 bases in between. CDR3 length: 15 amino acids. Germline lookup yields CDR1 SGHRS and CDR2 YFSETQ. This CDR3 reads CASSLGISGANVLTF. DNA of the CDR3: TGCGCCAGCAGCTTGGGAATCTCTGGGGCCAACGTCCTGACTTTC.

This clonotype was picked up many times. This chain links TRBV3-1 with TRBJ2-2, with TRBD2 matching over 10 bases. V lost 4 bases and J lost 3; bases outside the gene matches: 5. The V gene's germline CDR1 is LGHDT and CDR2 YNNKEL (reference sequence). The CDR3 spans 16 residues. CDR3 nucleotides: TGTGCCAGCAGCCGGACTAGCGGACGGGACACCGGGGAGCTGTTTTTT. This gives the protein CASSRTSGRDTGELFF. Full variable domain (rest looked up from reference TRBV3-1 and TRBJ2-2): DTAVSQTPKYLVTQMGNDKSIKCEQNLGHDTMYWYKQDSKKFLKIMFSYNNKELIINETVPNRFSPKSPDKAHLNLHINSLELGDSAVYFCASSRTSGRDTGELFFGEGSRLTVL.

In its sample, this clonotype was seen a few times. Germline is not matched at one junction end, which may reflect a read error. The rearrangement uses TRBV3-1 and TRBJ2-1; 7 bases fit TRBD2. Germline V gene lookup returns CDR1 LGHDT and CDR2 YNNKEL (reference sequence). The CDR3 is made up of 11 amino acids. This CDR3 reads CASSQGTSKVF. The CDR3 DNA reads TGTGCCAGCAGCCAAGGGACTAGTAAGGTCTTC.

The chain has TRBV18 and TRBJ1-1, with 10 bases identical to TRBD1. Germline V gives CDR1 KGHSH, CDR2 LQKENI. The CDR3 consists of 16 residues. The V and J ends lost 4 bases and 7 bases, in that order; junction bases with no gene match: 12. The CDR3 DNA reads TGTGCCAGCTCACACCTACAAGCGGACAGGGGGGTTGAAGCTTTCTTT. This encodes CASSHLQADRGVEAFF. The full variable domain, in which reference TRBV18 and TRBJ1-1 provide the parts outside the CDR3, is NAGVMQNPRHLVRRRGQEARLRCSPMKGHSHVYWYRQLPEEGLKFMVYLQKENIIDESGMPKERFSAEFPKEGPSILRIQQVVRGDSAAYFCASSHLQADRGVEAFFGQGTRLTVV.

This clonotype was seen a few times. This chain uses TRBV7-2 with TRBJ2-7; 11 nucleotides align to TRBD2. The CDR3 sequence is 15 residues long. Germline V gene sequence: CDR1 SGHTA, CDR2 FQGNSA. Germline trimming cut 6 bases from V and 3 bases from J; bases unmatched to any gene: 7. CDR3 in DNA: TGTGCCAGCAGACCGACTAGCGGGGCCCACTACGAGCAGTACTTC. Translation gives CASRPTSGAHYEQYF.

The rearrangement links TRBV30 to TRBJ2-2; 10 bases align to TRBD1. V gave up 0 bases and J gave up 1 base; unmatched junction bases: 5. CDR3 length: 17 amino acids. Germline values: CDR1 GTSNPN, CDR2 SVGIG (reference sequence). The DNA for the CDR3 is TGTGCCTGGAGTGTTGGCCGGACAGGGGGGAACACCGGGGAGCTGTTTTTT. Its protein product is CAWSVGRTGGNTGELFF.

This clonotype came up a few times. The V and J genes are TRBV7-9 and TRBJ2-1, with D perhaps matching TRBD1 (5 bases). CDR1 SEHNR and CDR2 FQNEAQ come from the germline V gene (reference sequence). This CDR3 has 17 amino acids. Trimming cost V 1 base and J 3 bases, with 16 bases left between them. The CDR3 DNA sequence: TGTGCCAGCAGCTTAGTGTCCCAAGGGGTAGGCTACAATGAGCAGTTCTTC. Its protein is CASSLVSQGVGYNEQFF.

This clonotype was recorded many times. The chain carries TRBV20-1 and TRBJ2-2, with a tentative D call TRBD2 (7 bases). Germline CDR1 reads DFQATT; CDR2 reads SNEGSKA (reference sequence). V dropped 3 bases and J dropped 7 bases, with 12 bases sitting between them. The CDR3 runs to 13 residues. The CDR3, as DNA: TGCAGTGCTAGTGGGGGGGCGAACGGGGAGCTGTTTTTT. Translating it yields CSASGGANGELFF.

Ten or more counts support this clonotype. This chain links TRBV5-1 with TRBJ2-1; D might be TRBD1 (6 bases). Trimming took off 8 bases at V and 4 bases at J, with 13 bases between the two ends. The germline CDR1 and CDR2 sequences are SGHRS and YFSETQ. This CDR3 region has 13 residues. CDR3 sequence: CASWGRGYNEQFF. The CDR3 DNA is TGCGCCAGTTGGGGCAGGGGTTACAATGAGCAGTTCTTC.

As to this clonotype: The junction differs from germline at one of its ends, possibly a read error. The CDR3 DNA reads as TGTGCCAGCAGTTTGGGCGGAGCTGAAGCTTCCTTT. Encoded protein: CASSLGGAEASF. The rearrangement links TRBV28 to TRBJ1-1; D gene uncertain. Looked up from germline, CDR1 is MDHEN and CDR2 is SYDVKM. The CDR3 spans 12 residues.

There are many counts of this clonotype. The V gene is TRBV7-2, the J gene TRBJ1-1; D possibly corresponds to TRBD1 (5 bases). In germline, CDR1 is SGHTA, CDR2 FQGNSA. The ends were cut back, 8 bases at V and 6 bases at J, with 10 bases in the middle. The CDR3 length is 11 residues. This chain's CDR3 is CASGTGPEAFF. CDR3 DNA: TGTGCCAGCGGAACAGGACCTGAAGCTTTCTTT.

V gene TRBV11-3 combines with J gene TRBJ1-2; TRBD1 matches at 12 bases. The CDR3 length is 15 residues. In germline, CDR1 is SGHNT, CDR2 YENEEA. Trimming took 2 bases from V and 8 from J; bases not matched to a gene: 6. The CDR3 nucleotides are TGTGCCAGCAGCTTACGGGGACAGGGGGCTAAGGGCTACACCTTC. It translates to CASSLRGQGAKGYTF.

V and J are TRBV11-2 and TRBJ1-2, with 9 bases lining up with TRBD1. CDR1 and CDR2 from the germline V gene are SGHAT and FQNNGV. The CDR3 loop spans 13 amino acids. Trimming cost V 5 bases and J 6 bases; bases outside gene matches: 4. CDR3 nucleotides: TGTGCCAGCAGCGTCACAGGGGGCGATGGCTACACCTTC. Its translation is CASSVTGGDGYTF.

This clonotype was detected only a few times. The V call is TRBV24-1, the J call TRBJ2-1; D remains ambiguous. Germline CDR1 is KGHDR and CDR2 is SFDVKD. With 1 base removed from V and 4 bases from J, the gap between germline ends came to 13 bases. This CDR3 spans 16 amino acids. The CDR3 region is CATSDFRSQGYNEQFF. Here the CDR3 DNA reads TGTGCCACCAGTGATTTTAGGTCCCAAGGGTACAATGAGCAGTTCTTC.

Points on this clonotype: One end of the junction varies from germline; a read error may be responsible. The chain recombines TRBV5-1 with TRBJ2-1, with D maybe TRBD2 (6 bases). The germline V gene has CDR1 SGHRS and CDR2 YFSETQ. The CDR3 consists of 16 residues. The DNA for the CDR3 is TGCGCCAGCAGCTACCCATCCGGGAGCTCCCACAATGAGCAGTTCTTC. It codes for CASSYPSGSSHNEQFF.